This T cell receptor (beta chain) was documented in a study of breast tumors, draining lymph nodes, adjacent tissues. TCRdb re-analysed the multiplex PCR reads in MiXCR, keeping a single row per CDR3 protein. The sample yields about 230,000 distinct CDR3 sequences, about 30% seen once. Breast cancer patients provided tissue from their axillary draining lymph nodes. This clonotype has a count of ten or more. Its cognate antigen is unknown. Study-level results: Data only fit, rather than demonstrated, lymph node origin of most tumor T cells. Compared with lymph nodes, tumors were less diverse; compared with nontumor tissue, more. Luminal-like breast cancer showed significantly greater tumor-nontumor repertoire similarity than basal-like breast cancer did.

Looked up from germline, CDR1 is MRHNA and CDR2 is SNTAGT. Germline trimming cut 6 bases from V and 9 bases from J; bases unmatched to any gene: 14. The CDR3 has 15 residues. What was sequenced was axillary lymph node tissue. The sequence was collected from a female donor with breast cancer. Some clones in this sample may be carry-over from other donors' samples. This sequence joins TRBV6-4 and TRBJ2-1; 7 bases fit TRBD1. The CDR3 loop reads CASRPTGVSSGEQFF. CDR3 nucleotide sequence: TGTGCCAGCAGACCCACAGGGGTCTCCTCGGGTGAGCAGTTCTTC.